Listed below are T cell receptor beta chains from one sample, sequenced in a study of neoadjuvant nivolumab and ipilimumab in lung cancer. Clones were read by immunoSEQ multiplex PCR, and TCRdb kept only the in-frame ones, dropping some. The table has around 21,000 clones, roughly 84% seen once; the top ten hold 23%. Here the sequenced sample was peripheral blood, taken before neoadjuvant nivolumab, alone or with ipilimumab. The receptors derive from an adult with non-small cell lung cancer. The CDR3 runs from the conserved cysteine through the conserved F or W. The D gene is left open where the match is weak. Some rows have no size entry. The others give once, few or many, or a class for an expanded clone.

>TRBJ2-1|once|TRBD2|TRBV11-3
TGTGCCAGCAGCCAGACTAGCGGGAGCCCCAATGAGCAGTTCTTC
CASSQTSGSPNEQFF
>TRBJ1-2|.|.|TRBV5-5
TGTGCCAGCAGTCAACTGGGGGATGGCTACACCTTC
CASSQLGDGYTF
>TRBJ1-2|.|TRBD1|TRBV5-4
TGTGCCAGCAGCTTGTTGGACAGGAAAACTTATGGCTACACCTTC
CASSLLDRKTYGYTF
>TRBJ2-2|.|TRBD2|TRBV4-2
TGTGCCAGCAGCTACGAATCGGGGACTAGCGGGAGCCTTAACACCGGGGAGCTGTTTTTT
CASSYESGTSGSLNTGELFF
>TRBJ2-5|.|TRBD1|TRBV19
TGTGCCAGTAGTCCCTCTGGACAGGGAGGAGAGACCCAGTACTTC
CASSPSGQGGETQYF
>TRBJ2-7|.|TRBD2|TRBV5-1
TGCGCCAGCAGCTCTACGGGACTAGCGGTTTACGAGCAGTACTTC
CASSSTGLAVYEQYF
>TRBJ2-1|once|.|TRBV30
TGTGCCTGGAGCAGCAGGGCTGGGCGGGTCCCCTACAATGAGCAGTTCTTC
CAWSSRAGRVPYNEQFF
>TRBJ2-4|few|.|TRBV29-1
TGCAGCGTTGAAACGGGGTGGAACATTCAGTACTTC
CSVETGWNIQYF
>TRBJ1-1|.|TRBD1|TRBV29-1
TGCAGCGGTAGCCGCGGGACAGCTGGGGGTGAAGCTTTCTTT
CSGSRGTAGGEAFF
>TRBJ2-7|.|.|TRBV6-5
TGTGCCAGCAGTTACGGAGGGCCGGGGGAGCAGTACTTC
CASSYGGPGEQYF
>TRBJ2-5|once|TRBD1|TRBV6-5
TGTGCCAGCAGTTACGGGACAGGGGGTGAGACCCAGTACTTC
CASSYGTGGETQYF
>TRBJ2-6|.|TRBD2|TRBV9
TGTGCCAGCAGCAAGACTAGCGGGAGACTTGGGGCCAACGTCCTGACTTTC
CASSKTSGRLGANVLTF
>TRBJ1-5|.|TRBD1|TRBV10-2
TGCGCCAGCAGCTCCGGACAGGGAAGGAATCAGCCCCAGCATTTT
CASSSGQGRNQPQHF
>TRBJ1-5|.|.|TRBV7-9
TGTGCCAGCAGCTTAGGAACAGGGCTAAGCAATCAGCCCCAGCATTTT
CASSLGTGLSNQPQHF
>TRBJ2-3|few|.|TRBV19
TGTGCCAGTAGTACTCGGTTAGGGGCCGGCACAGATACGCAGTATTTT
CASSTRLGAGTDTQYF
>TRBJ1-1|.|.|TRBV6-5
TGTGCCAGCAGTTACGGGGCTTTGCAGACAGTAGCTTTCTTT
CASSYGALQTVAFF
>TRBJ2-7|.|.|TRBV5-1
TGCGCCAGCCGCCCAGTTATAGGGGCTAGAGGGTACGAGCAGTACTTC
CASRPVIGARGYEQYF
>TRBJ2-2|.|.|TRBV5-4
TGTGCCAGCAGCTTAGGATCCAACACCGGGGAGCTGTTTTTT
CASSLGSNTGELFF
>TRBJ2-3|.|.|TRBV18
TGTGCCAGCTCACCTCGGACGGGCACAGATACGCAGTATTTT
CASSPRTGTDTQYF
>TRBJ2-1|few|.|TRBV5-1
TGCGCCAGCTCCCGGGGAGGCTTGAACGGGAATGAGCAGTTCTTC
CASSRGGLNGNEQFF
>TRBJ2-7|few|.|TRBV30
TGTGCCTGGACTAGACTGGGCTACGAGCAGTACTTC
CAWTRLGYEQYF
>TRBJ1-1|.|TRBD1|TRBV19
TGTGCCAGTAGTATCCAGGGGGCCACTGAAGCTTTCTTT
CASSIQGATEAFF
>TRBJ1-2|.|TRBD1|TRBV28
TGTGCCAGCAGTTCTTGGGGACAGAGAGTCTACTATGGCTACACCTTC
CASSSWGQRVYYGYTF
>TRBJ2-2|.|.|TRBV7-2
TGTGCCAGCAGCTTAGACACCTACACCGGGGAGCTGTTTTTT
CASSLDTYTGELFF
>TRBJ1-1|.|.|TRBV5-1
TGCGCCAGCAGCTTGTTTCCCCTAAACGCTGCGAGCACTGAAGCTTTCTTT
CASSLFPLNAASTEAFF
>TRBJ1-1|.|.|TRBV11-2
TGTGCCAGCAGCTTATCTCTAAACACTGAAGCTTTCTTT
CASSLSLNTEAFF
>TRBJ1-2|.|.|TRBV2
TGTGCCAGCAGGACCACAGGGAGGGGCTACACCTTC
CASRTTGRGYTF